The next 32 T cell receptor beta chains were all read from a single sample in a study of T cell responses to AZD1222 COVID-19 vaccine. Libraries were prepared by immunoSEQ multiplex PCR; TCRdb keeps only in-frame clonotypes and omits some of them. The sample shows 90,000 to 120,000 clones, approximately 89% of them seen only once. This specimen consisted of peripheral blood, obtained on day 0 of AZD1222 vaccination. Receptors originate from an adult in good health.

The chain links TRBV14 to TRBJ2-2; D gene unclear. V lost 1 base and J lost 7, with 7 bases in between. The V gene's germline CDR1 is SGHDN and CDR2 FVKESK. This CDR3 has 13 residues. The CDR3 DNA sequence: TGTGCCAGCAGCCAAGTCTATAGCGGGGAGCTGTTTTTT. This translates into CASSQVYSGELFF. The whole variable domain, remainder taken from reference TRBV14 and TRBJ2-2, is EAGVTQFPSHSVIEKGQTVTLRCDPISGHDNLYWYRRVMGKEIKFLLHFVKESKQDESGMPNNRFLAERTGGTYSTLKVQPAELEDSGVYFCASSQVYSGELFFGEGSRLTVL.

V is TRBV19 and J is TRBJ1-2, with D maybe TRBD1 (6 bases). V lost 1 base and J 6 bases, leaving 15 bases between the germline ends. Germline V gene lookup returns CDR1 LNHDA and CDR2 SQIVND (reference sequence). CDR3 size: 15 residues. The CDR3 region has the DNA TGTGCCAGTAGTATAGGATTTCGGGGGGCGAATGGCTACACCTTC. Translated: CASSIGFRGANGYTF.

This chain uses TRBV6-6 with TRBJ2-7, with D possibly matching TRBD2 (7 bases). V dropped 7 bases and J dropped 2 bases, with 15 bases sitting between them. The CDR3 runs to 14 residues. Germline lookup yields CDR1 MNHNY and CDR2 SVGAGI (reference sequence). CDR3: CASIKGGTTYEQYF. The CDR3 DNA reads TGTGCCAGCATTAAGGGGGGGACTACCTACGAGCAGTACTTC.

The rearrangement uses TRBV9 and TRBJ2-2; D remains unclear. Trimming left V 0 bases short and J 1 base short, with 10 bases between. This CDR3 has 16 amino acids. The germline gives CDR1 SGDLS, CDR2 YYNGEE. CDR3 nucleotide sequence: TGTGCCAGCAGCGTAGTCGCAGGTTTGAACACCGGGGAGCTGTTTTTT. Translated: CASSVVAGLNTGELFF.

The rearrangement uses TRBV10-2 and TRBJ2-5; D may match TRBD1 or TRBD2 (5 bases each). Germline CDR1 reads WSHSY; CDR2 reads SAAADI. The CDR3 covers 17 residues. V lost 3 bases, J lost 2 bases, and 19 bases lay in between. The CDR3: CASSDQGGITRQETQYF. For the CDR3, the DNA is TGCGCCAGCAGTGACCAGGGTGGTATTACTAGACAAGAGACCCAGTACTTC.

The chain carries TRBV28 and TRBJ2-1, with 9 bases that match TRBD2. Germline assignment: CDR1 MDHEN and CDR2 SYDVKM. V lost 2 bases and J lost 2; bases outside the gene matches: 7. The CDR3 is made up of 17 amino acids. The CDR3: CASSLETAGGPYNEQFF. The CDR3 DNA is TGTGCCAGCAGTTTAGAGACAGCGGGAGGTCCCTACAATGAGCAGTTCTTC.

This CDR3 is CSARVHGEVFF. The CDR3 bases are TGCAGTGCTAGAGTACATGGGGAAGTGTTCTTC. The chain uses TRBV20-1 and TRBJ2-1; D gene uncertain. The CDR3 length is 11 residues. Looked up from germline, CDR1 is DFQATT and CDR2 is SNEGSKA (reference sequence). V lost 1 base to trimming and J lost 15 bases, with 13 bases between them.

This clone was picked up many times. The chain carries TRBV7-9 and TRBJ2-2, with D possibly being TRBD1 or TRBD2 (5 bases each). V was clipped by 1 base and J by 5 bases, with 8 bases between them. There are 14 residues in the CDR3. Germline values: CDR1 SEHNR, CDR2 FQNEAQ (reference sequence). CDR3 DNA: TGTGCCAGCAGCTTAGGTTGGGGGACCGGGGAGCTGTTTTTT. Its protein is CASSLGWGTGELFF.

V is TRBV6-5 and J is TRBJ1-2, with a weak D call TRBD1 (5 bases). V lost 4 bases and J lost 1, with 10 bases in between. This CDR3 has 14 amino acids. CDR1 and CDR2 (germline): MNHEY, SVGAGI. CDR3 amino acids: CASSSDSLNYGYTF. CDR3 sequence (DNA): TGTGCCAGCAGTTCCGACAGCCTTAACTATGGCTACACCTTC.

This CDR3 reads CASSNRDSHNYGYTF. The CDR3 DNA is TGTGCCAGCAGTAACCGGGACAGCCATAACTATGGCTACACCTTC. The chain recombines TRBV27 with TRBJ1-2; TRBD1 agrees at 7 bases. Germline-derived CDR1 and CDR2 are MNHEY and SMNVEV (reference sequence). This CDR3 is 15 amino acids long. With 5 bases clipped from V and 1 base from J, the junction kept 7 bases outside the gene matches.

This chain joins TRBV9 and TRBJ2-7, with D perhaps TRBD2 (6 bases). CDR1 is SGDLS and CDR2 is YYNGEE in the germline V gene. The CDR3 length is 15 residues. Trimming took 0 bases from V and 0 from J, leaving 10 bases between them. For the CDR3, the DNA is TGTGCCAGCAGCGTAGGCGGCGGGGACTCCTACGAGCAGTACTTC. Translating gives CASSVGGGDSYEQYF.

The CDR3 is CASSQGFGAVYNEQFF. The CDR3 DNA sequence: TGTGCCAGCAGCCAAGGTTTTGGAGCGGTGTACAATGAGCAGTTCTTC. This chain uses TRBV3-1 (or the pseudogene TRBV3-2) with TRBJ2-1; a weak D match, TRBD2 (5 bases). V was clipped by 1 base and J by 4 bases, with 14 bases between them. The CDR3 has 16 amino acids. Germline V gene lookup returns CDR1 LGHDT and CDR2 YNNKEL (reference sequence).

On this clone: Germline and junction disagree at one end, which may indicate a read error. V usage is TRBV10-3 and J usage is TRBJ2-7; D is unclear. This CDR3 spans 15 amino acids. Germline CDR1 ENHRY, CDR2 SYGVKD. This chain's CDR3 is CAISESINFVYGQYF. Here the CDR3 DNA reads TGTGCCATCAGTGAGTCGATTAATTTCGTATACGGGCAGTACTTC.

The chain carries TRBV4-3 and TRBJ2-2; 7 bases are shared with TRBD1. Germline CDR1 is LGHNA and CDR2 is YSLEER. Losses at the gene ends were 0 bases for V and 6 bases for J; bases not matched to a gene: 13. The CDR3 spans 18 residues. CDR3 DNA: TGCGCCAGCAGCCAAGATACGGTAGGGGGCCAGGGCGCCGGGGAGCTGTTTTTT. This codes for CASSQDTVGGQGAGELFF.

The chain carries TRBV7-3 and TRBJ2-3; D perhaps matches TRBD1 (5 bases). Between the trimmed V and J ends, which lost 5 bases and 2 bases, there was a span of 14 bases. The CDR3 covers 15 residues. CDR1 is SGHTA and CDR2 is FQGTGA in the germline V gene. CDR3 sequence reads: CASSLLGALTDTQYF. As DNA, the CDR3 is TGTGCCAGCAGCCTACTTGGGGCCCTCACAGATACGCAGTATTTT.

This clone showed up just once. The chain combines TRBV4-3 with TRBJ1-4; D gene unclear. This CDR3 is 16 amino acids long. CDR1 is LGHNA, CDR2 YSLEER, per germline. With 1 base removed from V and 4 bases from J, the gap between germline ends came to 13 bases. The DNA of the CDR3 is TGCGCCAGCAGCCAAGTAACGTCTGGGCTTAATGAAAAACTGTTTTTT. The encoded protein is CASSQVTSGLNEKLFF.

The CDR3 sequence is CATSRVGVGNTIYF. DNA for the CDR3: TGTGCCACCAGCAGAGTTGGGGTGGGAAACACCATATATTTT. The chain carries TRBV15 and TRBJ1-3; no clear D. V was shortened by 1 base and J by 4 bases, with 8 bases between the two germline ends. The CDR3 has 14 residues. Germline CDR1 and CDR2: LNHNV and YYDKDF (reference sequence).

The rearrangement links TRBV5-1 to TRBJ2-1; the D gene could be TRBD1 or TRBD2 (6 bases each). The CDR3 runs to 11 residues. Germline assignment: CDR1 SGHRS and CDR2 YFSETQ. V was shortened by 5 bases and J by 8 bases, with 8 bases between the two germline ends. CDR3 sequence: CASSRGDEQFF. DNA for the CDR3: TGCGCCAGCAGTAGGGGGGATGAGCAGTTCTTC.

V is TRBV18 and J is TRBJ2-3; no clear D gene. This CDR3 has 13 amino acids. Per the germline V gene, CDR1 is KGHSH and CDR2 is LQKENI. V was clipped by 1 base and J by 3 bases, with 5 bases between them. DNA for the CDR3: TGTGCCAGCTCACCACGTGGAACAGATACGCAGTATTTT. It translates to CASSPRGTDTQYF.

The chain carries TRBV5-1 and TRBJ1-1, with D tentatively TRBD1 (6 bases). Between the trimmed V and J ends, which lost 1 base and 1 base, there was a span of 14 bases. Per the germline V gene, CDR1 is SGHRS and CDR2 is YFSETQ. The length of the CDR3 is 16 residues. CDR3 bases: TGCGCCAGCAGCTTGATAGGCTGGGGGCGGAACACTGAAGCTTTCTTT. The encoded protein is CASSLIGWGRNTEAFF.

This rearrangement joins TRBV28 to TRBJ2-2; 11 bases align to TRBD2. The CDR3 loop spans 18 amino acids. V was pared by 6 bases and J by 6 bases, with 15 bases of the junction left unmatched. Germline CDR1 MDHEN, CDR2 SYDVKM. CDR3 protein: CASRSGTSGRGWAGELFF. In nucleotides, the CDR3 is TGTGCCAGCAGGTCCGGGACTAGCGGAAGAGGTTGGGCCGGGGAGCTGTTTTTT.

The gene calls are TRBV18 and TRBJ1-2, with 7 nucleotides matching TRBD1. V shed 4 bases, J shed 5 bases, and the junction held 4 bases outside the gene matches. The length of the CDR3 is 13 residues. Germline values: CDR1 KGHSH, CDR2 LQKENI. The CDR3 loop is CASSLDRVYGYTF. As DNA, the CDR3 is TGTGCCAGCTCACTTGACAGGGTTTATGGCTACACCTTC. Based on the CDR3 plus reference TRBV18 and TRBJ1-2, the full variable domain is NAGVMQNPRHLVRRRGQEARLRCSPMKGHSHVYWYRQLPEEGLKFMVYLQKENIIDESGMPKERFSAEFPKEGPSILRIQQVVRGDSAAYFCASSLDRVYGYTFGSGTRLTVV.

The chain uses TRBV6-2 or TRBV6-3 and TRBJ1-4, with D perhaps matching TRBD1 (6 bases). V was pared by 4 bases and J by 8 bases, with 20 bases between. The CDR3 has 16 residues. CDR1 and CDR2 (germline): MNHEY, SVGEGT. CDR3 sequence reads: CASSSSTGTIREKLFF. CDR3 sequence (DNA): TGTGCCAGCAGTTCCTCCACCGGGACAATAAGGGAAAAACTGTTTTTT.

This chain connects TRBV5-1 to TRBJ1-5, with D possibly being TRBD1 (6 bases). CDR3 length: 13 amino acids. V was pared by 0 bases and J by 8 bases, with 9 bases between. Per germline, CDR1 SGHRS and CDR2 YFSETQ. The CDR3, as DNA: TGCGCCAGCAGCTTGGGGCCAGGGGAGCCCCAGCATTTT. Translation gives CASSLGPGEPQHF. The full variable domain, completed using reference TRBV5-1 and TRBJ1-5, is KAGVTQTPRYLIKTRGQQVTLSCSPISGHRSVSWYQQTPGQGLQFLFEYFSETQRNKGNFPGRFSGRQFSNSRSEMNVSTLELGDSALYLCASSLGPGEPQHFGDGTRLSIL.

The rearrangement uses TRBV30 and TRBJ1-6, with D possibly being TRBD1 (6 bases). This CDR3 contains 14 residues. V lost 3 bases and J lost 6, with 12 bases in between. Germline CDR1 and CDR2: GTSNPN and SVGIG (reference sequence). Here the CDR3 reads CAWSLGRGNSPLHF. The DNA of the CDR3 is TGTGCCTGGAGCTTGGGCAGGGGTAATTCACCCCTCCACTTT.

V is TRBV18 and J is TRBJ1-1; 8 bases are shared with TRBD1. V was clipped by 10 bases and J by 6 bases; unmatched bases: 10. The length of the CDR3 is 13 residues. Germline V CDR1 and CDR2: KGHSH, LQKENI. DNA for the CDR3: TGTGCCACGAACGGACAGGGCATATCTGAAGCTTTCTTT. Its protein is CATNGQGISEAFF.

This clone was seen a single time. V usage is TRBV24-1 and J usage is TRBJ1-5; unclear D gene. The length of the CDR3 is 14 residues. Trimming took off 5 bases at V and 4 bases at J, with 11 bases between the two ends. CDR1 and CDR2 (germline): KGHDR, SFDVKD. This CDR3 is CATSGIGRNQPQHF. The DNA of the CDR3 is TGTGCCACCAGTGGGATTGGACGAAATCAGCCCCAGCATTTT.

The chain carries TRBV28 and TRBJ1-2; 7 bases are a match to TRBD1. V gave up 4 bases and J gave up 8 bases; unmatched junction bases: 13. This CDR3 is 15 amino acids long. The germline gives CDR1 MDHEN, CDR2 SYDVKM. The CDR3 bases are TGTGCCAGCAGTTCCAGGGGGTACGGTTTTGGAGGCTACACCTTC. Residues: CASSSRGYGFGGYTF.

The chain employs TRBV7-9 and TRBJ1-2, with 10 positions matching TRBD1. Germline loops: CDR1 SEHNR, CDR2 FQNEAQ (reference sequence). With V trimmed by 4 bases and J by 2 bases, 4 bases remained unmatched. This CDR3 has 15 amino acids. CDR3 sequence: CASSSSGQGNYGYTF. DNA of the CDR3: TGTGCCAGCAGCTCTTCGGGACAGGGGAACTATGGCTACACCTTC.

The chain uses TRBV5-1 and TRBJ2-7; D not resolved. CDR1 and CDR2 from the germline V gene are SGHRS and YFSETQ. The CDR3 is 14 amino acids. Trimming stripped 4 bases from V and 0 bases from J, with 11 bases between. The CDR3 DNA reads as TGCGCCAGCAGCCTGTACAGCGTCTCCTACGAGCAGTACTTC. Translating gives CASSLYSVSYEQYF.

This clone was detected only a few times. The chain is built from TRBV7-2 and TRBJ2-7; D gene unclear. V dropped 3 bases and J dropped 3 bases, with 6 bases sitting between them. Germline V lookup: CDR1 SGHTA, CDR2 FQGNSA. This CDR3 region has 12 residues. CDR3 region: CASSFNIYEQYF. The CDR3 bases are TGTGCCAGCAGCTTTAATATCTACGAGCAGTACTTC.

The V gene is TRBV6-7, the J gene TRBJ2-2; D uncertain. TRBV6-7 is flagged as an ORF with uncertain function. The CDR3 has 15 amino acids. The V end lost 2 bases, the J end lost 0 bases, and 7 bases lay between the germline ends. For the CDR3, the DNA is TGTGCCAGCAGTTACGATCAGGCGAACACCGGGGAGCTGTTTTTT. Amino acids: CASSYDQANTGELFF.